The clone carrying this T cell receptor beta chain was counted a few times. Germline CDR1 is LGHDT and CDR2 is YNNKEL (reference sequence). Losses at the gene ends were 4 bases for V and 6 bases for J; bases not matched to a gene: 13. This CDR3 has 16 residues. The sample is drawn from a study of blood T cell repertoires in COVID-19. Study details: Samples of COVID-19 (acute and convalescent) were obtained from the United States, Italy and Spain.

Authors' analysis steps: Reference gene primer amplification gave nucleated cell count estimates. Measured with immunoSEQ multiplex PCR; TCRdb has only the in-frame clones, and not every one. V, J and clone size reflect that table, while D and trimming were determined from the DNA. The sample has over 150,000 clones, roughly 84% seen once. The J gene is TRBJ2-7, the V gene TRBV3-1 (or the pseudogene TRBV3-2); 9 nucleotides align to TRBD2. The sequence was obtained from a man between 50 and 59 years old with COVID-19, enrolled during active disease. Sequencing used peripheral blood. The CDR3 region has the DNA TGTGCCAGCAGCCCCCCGGGAGGTAGCGGGAGTGGCGAGCAGTACTTC. This gives the protein CASSPPGGSGSGEQYF.